The clone carrying this TCR beta chain has just a few counts. The antigen remains undetermined. The germline gives CDR1 SGDLS, CDR2 YYNGEE. V dropped 1 base and J dropped 5; count of bases not matched to a gene: 6. There are 15 residues in the CDR3. This sample was included in a study of CD8 T cells in ankylosing spondylitis. 5'-RACE, quantitative and with molecular barcodes, yielded the TCR beta libraries. TCRdb itself ran the 5' RACE reads through MiXCR, one entry per CDR3 protein. The sample contains about 300,000 distinct CDR3 sequences, 20% of which appear only once. The study's findings and limits: Within ankylosing spondylitis blood, a TCR beta motif made up of seven to nine highly homologous variants appeared to be characteristic. CD8+ by phenotype, disease-linked clones were relatively rare in peripheral blood. Certain motif variants had earlier been reported in reactive arthritis synovial fluid and blood.

The TCR sequence derives from a female donor with ankylosing spondylitis or in good health (not recorded which). The sample consisted of blood, either unsorted or a sorted T cell fraction (not recorded which). The rearrangement links TRBV9 to TRBJ1-1; 9 bases line up with TRBD1. Written as DNA, the CDR3 is TGTGCCAGCAGCGTAATGGGACAGGGAATGACTGAAGCTTTCTTT. It specifies CASSVMGQGMTEAFF.